These 6 T cell receptor beta chains share one sample of origin, sequenced in a study of molecular identifiers for immune sequencing clone quantification. TCRdb recomputed calls from the PCR reads with MiXCR, one row per CDR3 protein. The sample shows 30,000 to 40,000 distinct CDR3 sequences, approximately 19% of them seen only once. Sequencing was carried out using naive CD8+ T cells from blood, with Jurkat cell RNA spiked in. As for subset: FACS-sorted CD8+CD4-CCR7+CD45RA+ naive T cells. These receptors all come from a human donor in good health. Some libraries in this study had Jurkat cell RNA spiked in.

V gene TRBV4-3 combines with J gene TRBJ2-5; 8 nucleotides match TRBD1. The CDR3 has 18 residues. Germline V gene lookup returns CDR1 LGHNA and CDR2 YSLEER. V was clipped by 0 bases and J by 1 base; unmatched bases: 10. CDR3 loop: CASSQDPRPGGVQETQYF. Here the CDR3 DNA reads TGCGCCAGCAGCCAAGATCCGCGGCCAGGGGGCGTCCAAGAGACCCAGTACTTC.

This clonotype was seen ten or more times. For the CDR3, the DNA is TGTGCCAGCAGGTTCGGGGGAGGAAATGAAAAACTGTTTTTT. Protein product: CASRFGGGNEKLFF. The genes are TRBV7-9 and TRBJ1-4; weak D call: TRBD1 (5 bases). The CDR3 extends over 14 amino acids. Trimming shortened V by 6 bases and J by 5 bases, and 13 bases separated the two germline ends. The V gene's germline CDR1 is SEHNR and CDR2 FQNEAQ (reference sequence).

This clonotype was detected many times. The chain couples TRBV30 to TRBJ1-1; maybe TRBD1 (6 bases). V lost 1 base to trimming and J lost 3 bases, with 9 bases between them. This CDR3 has 13 amino acids. Germline CDR1 and CDR2: GTSNPN and SVGIG (reference sequence). The CDR3 DNA follows: TGTGCCTGGAGTGGGGGGGCAGACACTGAAGCTTTCTTT. Translation gives CAWSGGADTEAFF.

A word on this clonotype: Possible read error: a much larger clone is one base away. This chain links TRBV6-1 with TRBJ2-3; D call uncertain. The V gene's germline CDR1 is MNHNS and CDR2 SASEGT. The CDR3 has 16 amino acids. Trimming took 0 bases from V and 1 from J, leaving 11 bases between them. The CDR3: CASSEAGRYGTDTQYF. CDR3 nucleotides: TGTGCCAGCAGTGAAGCGGGCAGGTACGGCACAGATACGCAGTATTTT.

This clonotype appeared many times. The CDR3 DNA follows: TGCAGTGCTAGGAATATTCAGGGTTTAAGGCAAGAGACCCAGTACTTC. Translating it yields CSARNIQGLRQETQYF. V and J are TRBV20-1 and TRBJ2-5; D might be TRBD1 (5 bases). The CDR3 runs 16 residues. V shed 3 bases and J shed 2 bases, with 19 bases lying between them. Germline CDR1 reads DFQATT; CDR2 reads SNEGSKA (reference sequence).

This clonotype appeared many times. The CDR3 DNA follows: TGTGCCAGCAGCTTACCTGGCAATCAGCCCCAGCATTTT. Its translation is CASSLPGNQPQHF. The chain is built from TRBV7-9 and TRBJ1-5; D is unresolved. The CDR3 length is 13 residues. The V and J ends lost 2 bases and 2 bases respectively, with 4 bases between them. Germline V gives CDR1 SEHNR, CDR2 FQNEAQ (reference sequence).